This T cell receptor (beta chain) was observed in a study of tumor and adjacent non-tumor tissue in lung cancer. Study-wide background: Patients were aged roughly 30 to 76, nine to eleven men and about five women, stage I to III. Samples averaged around 3.9 million productive TCRbeta reads each.

Overall study results and limits: Tumor repertoires had a smaller top 100 clone share than normal lung.

The CDR3 runs 15 residues. Germline CDR1 is SGHAT and CDR2 is FQDESV (reference sequence). The library came from three nested PCR rounds adapted from ARM-PCR protocols. A single record per CDR3 protein comes from TCRdb applying MiXCR to the multiplex PCR reads. The sample records 65,000 to 85,000 distinct CDR3 sequences, roughly three quarters being singletons. Turning to this clonotype: Its target is not known. The junction departs from germline at one end; a sequencing error may be responsible.

This sample's RNA came from whole unsorted tissue. More than 3 cm separated this lung sample from the edge of the tumor. The sequenced sample was distant non-tumor lung tissue. The V gene is TRBV11-1, the J gene TRBJ2-1, with 8 bases that match TRBD2. The sequence was collected from a man in his sixties with non-small cell lung cancer. The CDR3 loop is CAGSPTSGQYNGQFF. The CDR3 DNA reads TGTGCCGGCAGCCCAACTAGCGGTCAGTACAATGGGCAGTTCTTC.